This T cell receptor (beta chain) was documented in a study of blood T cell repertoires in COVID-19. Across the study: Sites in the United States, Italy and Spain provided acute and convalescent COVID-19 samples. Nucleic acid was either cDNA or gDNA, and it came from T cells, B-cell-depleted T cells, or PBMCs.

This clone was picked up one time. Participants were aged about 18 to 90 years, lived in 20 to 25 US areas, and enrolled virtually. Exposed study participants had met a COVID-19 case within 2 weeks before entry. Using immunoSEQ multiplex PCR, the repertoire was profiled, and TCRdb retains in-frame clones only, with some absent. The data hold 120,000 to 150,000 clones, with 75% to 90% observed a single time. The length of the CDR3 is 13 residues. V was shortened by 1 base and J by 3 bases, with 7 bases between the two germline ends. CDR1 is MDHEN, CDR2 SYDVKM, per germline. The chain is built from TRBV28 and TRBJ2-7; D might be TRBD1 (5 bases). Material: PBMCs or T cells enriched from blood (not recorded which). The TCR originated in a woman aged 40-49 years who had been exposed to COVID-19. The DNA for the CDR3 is TGTGCCAGCAGTTTATATGACAGCTACGAGCAGTACTTC. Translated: CASSLYDSYEQYF.